A single sample gave rise to the 29 T cell receptor beta chains below, sequenced in a study of shared clonotypes between healthy human individuals. TCRdb keeps only in-frame clones here, not all; method: immunoSEQ multiplex PCR. The sample records approximately 2.5 million clones, approximately 94% being singletons. The sequencing sample was made of naive CD4+ T cells sorted from blood. Subset specified: CD45RA+ positively selected. All receptors come from a man between 18 and 29 years old in good health.

V gene TRBV7-6 combines with J gene TRBJ1-1; D is unresolved. Germline V gene sequence: CDR1 SGHVS, CDR2 FNYEAQ. V lost 6 bases and J lost 2, with 16 bases in between. The CDR3 spans 15 residues. CDR3 residues: CASSSSIDANTEAFF. CDR3 DNA sequence: TGTGCCAGCAGTTCGTCGATAGACGCCAACACTGAAGCTTTCTTT.

The chain uses TRBV2 and TRBJ1-1; the D is unclear. The CDR3 runs to 14 residues. V was shortened by 6 bases and J by 4 bases, with 15 bases between the two germline ends. Germline V gene lookup returns CDR1 SNHLY and CDR2 FYNNEI. In DNA, the CDR3 is TGTGCCAGCAGCGGCACGAGGGCGAGCACTGAAGCTTTCTTT. Its protein product is CASSGTRASTEAFF.

The rearrangement joins TRBV5-1 to TRBJ2-5; TRBD2 is a possible D gene (5 bases). This CDR3 contains 15 residues. V dropped 4 bases and J dropped 5 bases, with 18 bases sitting between them. Germline CDR1 reads SGHRS; CDR2 reads YFSETQ. The CDR3 is CASSQSGSSGETQYF. As DNA, the CDR3 is TGCGCCAGCAGCCAGAGCGGCAGCTCCGGTGAGACCCAGTACTTC.

This chain uses TRBV12-5 with TRBJ2-1; 8 bases agree with TRBD2. The V and J ends lost 0 bases and 1 base, in that order; junction bases with no gene match: 5. Germline V gene sequence: CDR1 LGHNT, CDR2 FRNRAP. The CDR3 consists of 17 residues. CDR3 coding DNA: TGTGCTAGTGGTTTGGTAATTGCGGGGGGTTCCTACAATGAGCAGTTCTTC. Its translation is CASGLVIAGGSYNEQFF.

The chain joins TRBV6-5 to TRBJ2-1; D remains unclear. CDR3 size: 12 residues. Germline V gene lookup returns CDR1 MNHEY and CDR2 SVGAGI. Trimming stripped 6 bases from V and 8 bases from J, with 11 bases between. CDR3: CASSHHGDEQFF. CDR3 bases: TGTGCCAGCAGCCACCATGGGGATGAGCAGTTCTTC.

The CDR3: CASTQRGAQGGGYTF. The CDR3 DNA reads as TGTGCCAGCACCCAAAGGGGGGCGCAGGGTGGAGGCTACACCTTC. The V call is TRBV6-1, the J call TRBJ1-2, with D tentatively TRBD1 (6 bases). The V end lost 7 bases, the J end lost 8 bases, and 23 bases lay between the germline ends. Germline-derived CDR1 and CDR2 are MNHNS and SASEGT. The CDR3 extends over 15 amino acids.

The chain is built from TRBV9 and TRBJ2-3; D is unclear. V gave up 3 bases and J gave up 5 bases, with 19 bases separating them. The CDR3 consists of 16 residues. Germline CDR1 SGDLS, CDR2 YYNGEE. CDR3 coding DNA: TGTGCCAGCAGCGGCGGCCCCCCGGCCCCCGTAGATACGCAGTATTTT. It encodes CASSGGPPAPVDTQYF. Drawing the rest from reference TRBV9 and TRBJ2-3, the complete variable domain is DSGVTQTPKHLITATGQRVTLRCSPRSGDLSVYWYQQSLDQGLQFLIQYYNGEERAKGNILERFSAQQFPDLHSELNLSSLELGDSALYFCASSGGPPAPVDTQYFGPGTRLTVL.

This chain uses TRBV6-6 with TRBJ1-1; TRBD1 agrees at 7 bases. This CDR3 region has 13 residues. The germline gives CDR1 MNHNY, CDR2 SVGAGI (reference sequence). V was clipped by 5 bases and J by 7 bases; unmatched bases: 7. The DNA of the CDR3 is TGTGCCAGCAGTACGGACAGGAAAATTGAAGCTTTCTTT. This gives the protein CASSTDRKIEAFF.

This rearrangement joins TRBV5-4 to TRBJ2-5; 7 bases agree with TRBD1. CDR1 is SGHNT, CDR2 YYREEE, per germline (reference sequence). The CDR3 has 14 residues. The V gene end was trimmed by 3 bases and the J gene end by 5 bases; junction bases not matched to a gene: 7. The DNA for the CDR3 is TGTGCCAGCAGCTCGGGACAGCCGTGGGAGACCCAGTACTTC. Protein sequence: CASSSGQPWETQYF.

CDR3 protein: CASREQAMRAFF. CDR3 in DNA: TGTGCCAGTCGGGAGCAAGCGATGAGGGCTTTCTTT. The chain couples TRBV19 to TRBJ1-1; D unclear. This CDR3 comprises 12 residues. Per the germline V gene, CDR1 is LNHDA and CDR2 is SQIVND (reference sequence). Trimming took 8 bases from V and 11 from J, leaving 18 bases between them.

About this clone: Other nucleotide sequences from this sample produce the same CDR3. The chain has TRBV5-4 and TRBJ2-7, with no clear D. V lost 0 bases to trimming and J lost 5 bases, with 3 bases between them. The CDR3 has 11 residues. Looked up from germline, CDR1 is SGHNT and CDR2 is YYREEE (reference sequence). As DNA, the CDR3 is TGTGCCAGCAGCTTGGACAACGAGCAGTACTTC. This encodes CASSLDNEQYF.

The V call is TRBV6-6, the J call TRBJ1-2; TRBD1 matches 9 bases. The V gene's germline CDR1 is MNHNY and CDR2 SVGAGI (reference sequence). Trimming removed 6 bases from V and 8 bases from J; junction bases left unmatched: 4. This CDR3 is built from 12 residues. CDR3 nucleotide sequence: TGTGCCAGCAGGGGACAGGGTCAAGGCTACACCTTC. Protein product: CASRGQGQGYTF.

The chain links TRBV7-2 to TRBJ2-7; 16 bases fit TRBD2. Germline V gives CDR1 SGHTA, CDR2 FQGNSA. The CDR3 sequence is 19 residues long. Trimming cost V 5 bases and J 4 bases; bases outside gene matches: 14. Written as DNA, the CDR3 is TGTGCCAGCAGCGATACCGCCGGGACTAGCGGGAGGGCCTGGTACGAGCAGTACTTC. Translated: CASSDTAGTSGRAWYEQYF.

The chain links TRBV6-4 to TRBJ1-2; 10 bases map to TRBD1. CDR3 size: 16 residues. Germline V lookup: CDR1 MRHNA, CDR2 SNTAGT. Trimming took 5 bases from V and 4 from J; bases not matched to a gene: 10. The CDR3 nucleotides read TGTGCCAGCAGTCCCCAGGGACAGGGGTCCATCTATGGCTACACCTTC. This translates into CASSPQGQGSIYGYTF.

The chain links TRBV7-9 to TRBJ1-1, with D possibly TRBD1 on 6 matching bases. Germline-derived CDR1 and CDR2 are SEHNR and FQNEAQ (reference sequence). Trimming left V 1 base short and J 6 bases short, with 9 bases between. CDR3 size: 13 residues. CDR3 sequence reads: CASSLVGAAEAFF. CDR3 DNA sequence: TGTGCCAGCAGCTTAGTGGGGGCAGCTGAAGCTTTCTTT.

The chain couples TRBV10-3 to TRBJ2-3; 10 nucleotides match TRBD1. CDR1 ENHRY and CDR2 SYGVKD come from the germline V gene. Trimming removed 6 bases from V and 4 bases from J; junction bases left unmatched: 10. The CDR3 is 16 amino acids. The CDR3 is CAISYTRDRGSDTQYF. The DNA for the CDR3 is TGTGCCATCAGCTATACCCGGGACAGGGGCTCAGATACGCAGTATTTT.

This rearrangement joins TRBV10-3 to TRBJ2-2; D gene uncertain. This CDR3 is 10 amino acids long. V lost 10 bases, J lost 3 bases, and 3 bases lay in between. Germline CDR1 reads ENHRY; CDR2 reads SYGVKD. The CDR3 spells CASDTGELFF. The DNA of the CDR3 is TGTGCCAGCGACACCGGGGAGCTGTTTTTT.

This chain uses TRBV4-1 with TRBJ2-5; no clear D gene. CDR3 length equals 14 residues. V lost 4 bases and J 4 bases, leaving 13 bases between the germline ends. The germline CDR1 and CDR2 sequences are MGHRA and YSYEKL. The CDR3 is CASSRSEWGETQYF. CDR3 DNA sequence: TGCGCCAGCAGCCGTTCCGAGTGGGGAGAGACCCAGTACTTC.

The chain is built from TRBV6-1 and TRBJ1-2, with TRBD1 as a possible D gene (6 bases). Germline V gene lookup returns CDR1 MNHNS and CDR2 SASEGT. This CDR3 is 14 amino acids long. V was trimmed by 6 bases and J by 0 bases, leaving 11 bases between them. Here the CDR3 DNA reads TGTGCCAGCAGCGCAGGGGCGTCTAACTATGGCTACACCTTC. Its translation: CASSAGASNYGYTF.

J is TRBJ2-2 and V is TRBV7-9, with TRBD1 matching 8 bases. J lost 3 bases, V lost 4 bases, and 4 bases had no gene match. Germline values: CDR1 SEHNR, CDR2 FQNEAQ (reference sequence). The CDR3 is 15 amino acids. CDR3 nucleotides: TGTGCCAGCAGCTCGACGGACAGGGACACCGGGGAGCTGTTTTTT. Translated: CASSSTDRDTGELFF.

The V and J genes are TRBV5-6 and TRBJ1-2; maybe TRBD1 (5 bases). The ends were cut back, 5 bases at V and 6 bases at J, with 26 bases in the middle. This CDR3 region has 17 residues. CDR1 is SGHDT and CDR2 is YYEEEE in the germline V gene. CDR3 nucleotide sequence: TGTGCCAGCAGAATGCACCTTAGCGACAGAGGGAAGGATGGCTACACCTTC. It codes for CASRMHLSDRGKDGYTF.

V gene TRBV2 combines with J gene TRBJ2-5; TRBD1 is a possible D gene (5 bases). Germline V gene data show CDR1 as SNHLY and CDR2 as FYNNEI. The CDR3 has 11 amino acids. V lost 2 bases and J 7 bases, leaving 5 bases between the germline ends. This chain's CDR3 is CASSEQGTQYF. CDR3 nucleotides: TGTGCCAGCAGTGAACAGGGGACCCAGTACTTC.

This clone was counted a single time. The rearrangement joins TRBV27 to TRBJ2-1, with D maybe TRBD2 (5 bases). Between the trimmed V and J ends, which lost 7 bases and 0 bases, there was a span of 13 bases. The germline V gene encodes CDR1 MNHEY and CDR2 SMNVEV (reference sequence). The CDR3 is 15 amino acids. The CDR3 coding sequence is TGTGCCAGCAAGACTACGGCAGGCTCCTACAATGAGCAGTTCTTC. Translating gives CASKTTAGSYNEQFF.

The genes are TRBV5-8 and TRBJ1-5; D not resolved. The CDR3 runs to 10 residues. V gave up 7 bases and J gave up 5 bases, with 4 bases separating them. The germline CDR1 and CDR2 sequences are SGHTS and YDEGEE. The CDR3 DNA sequence: TGTGCCAGCCCCGATCAGCCCCAGCATTTT. It codes for CASPDQPQHF. Full variable domain (missing parts from reference TRBV5-8 and TRBJ1-5): EAGVTQSPTHLIKTRGQQATLRCSPISGHTSVYWYQQALGLGLQFLLWYDEGEERNRGNFPPRFSGRQFPNYSSELNVNALELEDSALYLCASPDQPQHFGDGTRLSIL.

The CDR3 protein is CASSIVEGRTSSYEQYF. CDR3 nucleotides: TGTGCCAGTAGTATAGTCGAGGGACGGACCAGCTCCTACGAGCAGTACTTC. The chain recombines TRBV19 with TRBJ2-7, with D perhaps TRBD1 or TRBD2 (5 bases each). Trimming left V 1 base short and J 0 bases short, with 16 bases between. Germline V gene lookup returns CDR1 LNHDA and CDR2 SQIVND (reference sequence). The CDR3 is 17 amino acids. The variable domain in full, with the rest retrieved from reference TRBV19 and TRBJ2-7, is DGGITQSPKYLFRKEGQNVTLSCEQNLNHDAMYWYRQDPGQGLRLIYYSQIVNDFQKGDIAEGYSVSREKKESFPLTVTSAQKNPTAFYLCASSIVEGRTSSYEQYFGPGTRLTVT.

As concerns this clone: This same CDR3 is encoded by further DNA sequences in the sample. The chain couples TRBV6-5 to TRBJ1-2; no clear D. This CDR3 is 13 amino acids long. V was trimmed by 0 bases and J by 5 bases, leaving 7 bases between them. Germline CDR1 and CDR2: MNHEY and SVGAGI. This chain's CDR3 is CASSYSRSYGYTF. The CDR3 bases are TGTGCCAGCAGTTACTCGCGCTCTTATGGCTACACCTTC.

V and J are TRBV18 and TRBJ2-5; D is undetermined. Trimming stripped 3 bases from V and 2 bases from J, with 16 bases between. Germline loops: CDR1 KGHSH, CDR2 LQKENI. The CDR3 covers 16 residues. CDR3: CASSPLSGTVQETQYF. DNA for the CDR3: TGTGCCAGCTCACCCCTCTCGGGTACGGTTCAAGAGACCCAGTACTTC.

About this clone: Other nucleotide sequences from this sample produce the same CDR3. The chain combines TRBV18 with TRBJ2-1; TRBD1 matches 7 bases. Looked up from germline, CDR1 is KGHSH and CDR2 is LQKENI. Trimming took 4 bases from V and 6 from J; bases not matched to a gene: 3. CDR3 length: 13 residues. The CDR3 region has the DNA TGTGCCAGCTCACTTCGACAGGGCAATGAGCAGTTCTTC. Amino acid sequence: CASSLRQGNEQFF.

V and J are TRBV9 and TRBJ2-5; 13 bases match TRBD2. CDR1 and CDR2 from the germline V gene are SGDLS and YYNGEE. The CDR3 extends over 14 amino acids. Trimming took 3 bases from V and 4 from J; bases not matched to a gene: 0. This chain's CDR3 is CASSGLAGGETQYF. The CDR3 nucleotides are TGTGCCAGCAGCGGACTAGCGGGAGGAGAGACCCAGTACTTC.